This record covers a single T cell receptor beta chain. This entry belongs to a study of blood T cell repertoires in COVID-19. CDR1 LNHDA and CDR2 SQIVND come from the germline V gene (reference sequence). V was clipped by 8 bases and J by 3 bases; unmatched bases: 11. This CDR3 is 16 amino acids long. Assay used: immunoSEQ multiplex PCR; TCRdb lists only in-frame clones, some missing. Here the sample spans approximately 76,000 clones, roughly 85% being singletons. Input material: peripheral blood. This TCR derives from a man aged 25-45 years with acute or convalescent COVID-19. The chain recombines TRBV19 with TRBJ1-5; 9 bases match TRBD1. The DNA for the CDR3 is TGTGCCAGTTTTGGGGCCGGACAGGGGTTCAATCAGCCCCAGCATTTT. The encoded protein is CASFGAGQGFNQPQHF.